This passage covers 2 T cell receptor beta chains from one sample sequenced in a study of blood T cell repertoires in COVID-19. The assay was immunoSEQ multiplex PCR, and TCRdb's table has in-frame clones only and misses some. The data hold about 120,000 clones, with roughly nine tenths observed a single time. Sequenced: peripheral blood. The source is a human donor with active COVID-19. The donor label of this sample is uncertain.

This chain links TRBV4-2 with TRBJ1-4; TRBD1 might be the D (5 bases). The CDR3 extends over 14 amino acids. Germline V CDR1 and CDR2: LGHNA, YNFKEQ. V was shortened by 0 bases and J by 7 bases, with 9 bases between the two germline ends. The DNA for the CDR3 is TGTGCCAGCAGCCAAGATTACGGGGGTGAAAAACTGTTTTTT. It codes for CASSQDYGGEKLFF.

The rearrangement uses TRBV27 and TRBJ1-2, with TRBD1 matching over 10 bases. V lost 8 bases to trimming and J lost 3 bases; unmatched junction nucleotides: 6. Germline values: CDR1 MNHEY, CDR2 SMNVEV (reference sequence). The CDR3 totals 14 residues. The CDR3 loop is CASQKTGGDYGYTF. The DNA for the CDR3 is TGTGCCAGCCAGAAGACAGGGGGCGACTATGGCTACACCTTC.